This T cell receptor beta chain was captured in a study of CXCR3-negative and CXCR3-positive naive CD8 T cells. Remarks on this clonotype: Its antigen is not known.

Germline V CDR1 and CDR2: SEHNR, FQNEAQ (reference sequence). The CDR3 has 14 residues. The libraries of TRB cDNA were constructed through 5' RACE using UMI labels. TCRdb reanalyzed the 5' RACE reads, giving one entry per CDR3 protein sequence and no DNA. The listing records some 150,000 distinct CDR3 sequences. Study-wide findings and caveats: TRB CDR3s of CXCR3-positive naive cells were more hydrophobic than those of CXCR3-negative naive cells. Memory CD8+ T cell repertoires were far less diverse than both naive subsets.

The source material was naive CXCR3+ CD8+ T cells from blood. This sample's subset: CD45RO-CCR7+CD27+CD95- naive CD8+ T cells expressing CXCR3 (TNR3+). This chain joins TRBV7-9 and TRBJ1-1. This clonotype was sampled from a human donor in good health. Some clones in this sample may be carry-over from other donors' samples. This CDR3 is CASSNSGRGTEAFF.